The 26 T cell receptor beta chains below come from one sample, sequenced in a study of blood T cell repertoires in COVID-19. Some clones are missing from TCRdb's copy, which holds only in-frame ones; the method was immunoSEQ multiplex PCR. The table shows around 280,000 clones, with around 88% occurring only once. The sample comprised PBMCs or T cells enriched from blood (not recorded which). The receptors were gathered from a woman in her forties who had recovered from COVID-19.

As regards this clone: The same CDR3 arises from other DNA sequences in this sample as well. The chain uses TRBV5-1 and TRBJ2-1; D not certain. The V end was cut by 1 base, the J end by 1 base, with 6 bases between. The CDR3 covers 14 residues. The germline CDR1 and CDR2 sequences are SGHRS and YFSETQ. The CDR3 DNA is TGCGCCAGCAGCTTGTCCGGGTCCTACAATGAGCAGTTCTTC. Translating gives CASSLSGSYNEQFF. Full variable domain (remainder filled in from reference TRBV5-1 and TRBJ2-1): KAGVTQTPRYLIKTRGQQVTLSCSPISGHRSVSWYQQTPGQGLQFLFEYFSETQRNKGNFPGRFSGRQFSNSRSEMNVSTLELGDSALYLCASSLSGSYNEQFFGPGTRLTVL.

The genes are TRBV12-2 and TRBJ2-7; the table's D gene call, TRBD1, was not cross checked with the DNA. TRBV12-2 is flagged as a pseudogene. The CDR3 runs 17 residues. The CDR3 sequence: CASRFKYRQGVSYEQYF. CDR3 sequence (DNA): TGTGCAAGTCGCTTCAAGTACAGACAGGGGGTTTCTTACGAGCAGTACTTC.

The CDR3 region is CASSLGSGQGNQPQHF. DNA of the CDR3: TGCGCCAGCAGCTTGGGGTCTGGACAGGGGAATCAGCCCCAGCATTTT. This chain joins TRBV5-1 and TRBJ1-5; 9 bases are a match to TRBD1. CDR1 SGHRS and CDR2 YFSETQ come from the germline V gene. CDR3 size: 16 residues. V lost 0 bases, J lost 4 bases, and 5 bases stayed unmatched.

The rearrangement links TRBV9 to TRBJ1-5, with D hard to call. CDR1 is SGDLS and CDR2 is YYNGEE in the germline V gene. V was clipped by 2 bases and J by 5 bases, with 11 bases between them. The CDR3 extends over 14 amino acids. CDR3 residues: CASSVAPGDQPQHF. For the CDR3, the DNA is TGTGCCAGCAGCGTGGCCCCGGGTGATCAGCCCCAGCATTTT.

The V and J genes are TRBV7-2 and TRBJ2-7; 10 bases are a match to TRBD2. V dropped 2 bases and J dropped 6; count of bases not matched to a gene: 7. CDR3 length: 15 amino acids. Germline lookup yields CDR1 SGHTA and CDR2 FQGNSA. CDR3 DNA sequence: TGTGCCAGCAGCTTACCTATAGCGGGAGGAAGCGAGCAGTACTTC. Protein product: CASSLPIAGGSEQYF.

The rearrangement links TRBV28 to TRBJ2-1; maybe TRBD2 (5 bases). The CDR3 runs to 10 residues. Per the germline V gene, CDR1 is MDHEN and CDR2 is SYDVKM. Trimming pared 10 bases from V and 9 bases from J, leaving 10 bases between. CDR3 in amino acids: CATGIGEQFF. The DNA for the CDR3 is TGTGCCACCGGGATCGGTGAGCAGTTCTTC. Full variable domain (outside the CDR3, taken from reference TRBV28 and TRBJ2-1): DVKVTQSSRYLVKRTGEKVFLECVQDMDHENMFWYRQDPGLGLRLIYFSYDVKMKEKGDIPEGYSVSREKKERFSLILESASTNQTSMYLCATGIGEQFFGPGTRLTVL.

A remark on this clone: The germline gene is not matched at one end of the junction; a read error may be the cause. The chain links TRBV18 to TRBJ2-7; TRBD2 aligns across 11 bases. Germline loops: CDR1 KGHSH, CDR2 LQKENI. This CDR3 spans 12 amino acids. The CDR3 nucleotides read TGTGCCAGCTCACCGGGGACTAGCGGACATAACTTC. It translates to CASSPGTSGHNF.

V is TRBV7-9 and J is TRBJ2-3; no clear D gene. This CDR3 has 15 amino acids. Germline V lookup: CDR1 SEHNR, CDR2 FQNEAQ (reference sequence). V was trimmed by 7 bases and J by 2 bases, leaving 16 bases between them. The CDR3 loop is CASTFPVQPTDTQYF. In DNA form, the CDR3 reads TGTGCCAGCACCTTCCCGGTCCAACCCACAGATACGCAGTATTTT.

The chain carries TRBV19 and TRBJ1-1; tentative D call: TRBD1 (6 bases). Germline V gives CDR1 LNHDA, CDR2 SQIVND (reference sequence). V lost 5 bases, J lost 5 bases, and 9 bases lay in between. The length of the CDR3 is 12 residues. DNA for the CDR3: TGTGCCAGTAGTGGACAGATTACTGAAGCTTTCTTT. Protein product: CASSGQITEAFF.

This clone was detected a few times. This rearrangement joins TRBV21-1 to TRBJ1-5; TRBD1 was called by the table and not checked on the DNA. TRBV21-1 is described as a pseudogene. CDR3 length equals 14 residues. The CDR3 nucleotides read TGTGCCATCCCCGGACCAGGGGGAGATCAGCCCCAGCATTTT. It yields the protein CAIPGPGGDQPQHF.

A word on this clone: One end of the junction does not line up with germline, which may come from a read error. The rearrangement joins TRBV19 to TRBJ2-7, with TRBD1 identical over 7 bases. The CDR3 has 15 amino acids. Germline V lookup: CDR1 LNHDA, CDR2 SQIVND (reference sequence). In DNA, the CDR3 is TGTGCCAGTAGTGTAGACAGGGCGTCCTCCTACGAGCAGTACTTC. Translation: CASSVDRASSYEQYF. Based on the CDR3 plus reference TRBV19 and TRBJ2-7, the full variable domain is DGGITQSPKYLFRKEGQNVTLSCEQNLNHDAMYWYRQDPGQGLRLIYYSQIVNDFQKGDIAEGYSVSREKKESFPLTVTSAQKNPTAFYLCASSVDRASSYEQYFGPGTRLTVT.

The chain links TRBV7-6 to TRBJ1-5, with a weak D call TRBD1 (6 bases). Trimming removed 5 bases from V and 2 bases from J, with 13 bases in between. The germline V gene encodes CDR1 SGHVS and CDR2 FNYEAQ. The CDR3 loop spans 15 amino acids. The CDR3 coding sequence is TGTGCCAGCAGCCCTGAACAGGGCGGCAATCAGCCCCAGCATTTT. Protein sequence: CASSPEQGGNQPQHF.

J is TRBJ1-1 and V is TRBV28, with a tentative D call TRBD1 (5 bases). The CDR3 covers 14 residues. Germline V gene lookup returns CDR1 MDHEN and CDR2 SYDVKM. V lost 3 bases, J lost 4 bases, and 12 bases lay in between. The CDR3 sequence is CASSFGRVTTEAFF. CDR3 coding DNA: TGTGCCAGCAGTTTTGGCAGGGTGACCACTGAAGCTTTCTTT.

The chain combines TRBV7-3 with TRBJ2-1, with 7 bases aligning to TRBD1. The V segment lost 5 bases and the J segment 6 bases; nucleotides outside the gene matches: 7. The germline gives CDR1 SGHTA, CDR2 FQGTGA. This CDR3 spans 14 amino acids. CDR3 coding DNA: TGTGCCAGCAGCCCCGGACAGGTTGGCAATGAGCAGTTCTTC. This encodes CASSPGQVGNEQFF.

The chain uses TRBV3-1 (or the pseudogene TRBV3-2) and TRBJ1-2; unclear D gene. CDR1 and CDR2 from the germline V gene are LGHDT and YNNKEL (reference sequence). The CDR3 loop spans 13 amino acids. The V gene lost 4 bases and the J gene lost 4 bases, with 10 bases spanning the gap. The CDR3 reads CASSPHGAYGYTF. Written as DNA, the CDR3 is TGTGCCAGCAGCCCCCACGGAGCCTATGGCTACACCTTC.

The chain has TRBV5-6 and TRBJ2-1, with TRBD2 identical over 9 bases. The CDR3 has 19 amino acids. CDR1 is SGHDT and CDR2 is YYEEEE in the germline V gene. With V trimmed by 1 base and J by 1 base, 12 bases remained unmatched. As DNA, the CDR3 is TGTGCCAGCAGCTTGTGGGCGGGAGGGCCCTCTGGGTCCTACAATGAGCAGTTCTTC. This gives the protein CASSLWAGGPSGSYNEQFF.

The chain carries TRBV15 and TRBJ2-1, with D possibly being TRBD1 (5 bases). CDR1 and CDR2 (germline): LNHNV, YYDKDF (reference sequence). CDR3 length equals 13 residues. V shed 1 base and J shed 8 bases, with 9 bases lying between them. In DNA form, the CDR3 reads TGTGCCACCAGCAGAGGGAAAGGGGATGAGCAGTTCTTC. This codes for CATSRGKGDEQFF.

This sequence joins TRBV28 and TRBJ2-1, with 8 bases fitting TRBD1. CDR1 is MDHEN and CDR2 is SYDVKM in the germline V gene. The CDR3 is 16 amino acids. After removal of 5 bases from V and 0 bases from J, the junction contained 6 bases not matched to a gene. CDR3 coding DNA: TGTGCCAGCAGTAGACTACAGGGGGGCTCCTACAATGAGCAGTTCTTC. The encoded protein is CASSRLQGGSYNEQFF.

The V gene is TRBV2, the J gene TRBJ2-2; D gene uncertain. V was trimmed by 6 bases and J by 4 bases, leaving 6 bases between them. The CDR3 consists of 12 residues. Germline CDR1 reads SNHLY; CDR2 reads FYNNEI. CDR3 DNA: TGTGCCAGCAGAAGTAGCACCGGGGAGCTGTTTTTT. This translates into CASRSSTGELFF. The full variable domain, its missing parts supplied by reference TRBV2 and TRBJ2-2, is EPEVTQTPSHQVTQMGQEVILRCVPISNHLYFYWYRQILGQKVEFLVSFYNNEISEKSEIFDDQFSVERPDGSNFTLKIRSTKLEDSAMYFCASRSSTGELFFGEGSRLTVL.

The CDR3 region has the DNA TGTGCCAGCAGTGGAAGCGGGAGTAGGTGGGGACTAGCGGGAGTAGGTGAGCAGTTCTTC. This translates into CASSGSGSRWGLAGVGEQFF. The chain carries TRBV27 and TRBJ2-1; TRBD2 matches at 14 bases. Losses at the gene ends were 5 bases for V and 9 bases for J; bases not matched to a gene: 21. The CDR3 extends over 20 amino acids. Germline CDR1 and CDR2: MNHEY and SMNVEV (reference sequence).

This sequence joins TRBV21-1 and TRBJ2-5; TRBD2 was called by the table and not checked on the DNA. TRBV21-1 is an annotated pseudogene. The length of the CDR3 is 20 residues. The CDR3 protein is CASSKVRGGGLAGHQETQYF. The CDR3 DNA reads as TGTGCCAGCAGCAAAGTGAGAGGCGGGGGCCTAGCGGGCCATCAAGAGACCCAGTACTTC.

The chain is built from TRBV29-1 and TRBJ2-1; the match to TRBD2 covers 9 bases. Trimming removed 3 bases from V and 4 bases from J; junction bases left unmatched: 4. The CDR3 has 14 amino acids. The germline CDR1 and CDR2 sequences are SQVTM and ANQGSEA. The CDR3 spells CSVETSGWYNEQFF. In DNA, the CDR3 is TGCAGCGTTGAGACTAGCGGTTGGTACAATGAGCAGTTCTTC.

V usage is TRBV27 and J usage is TRBJ1-6, with no clear D. This CDR3 region has 15 residues. Germline CDR1 MNHEY, CDR2 SMNVEV (reference sequence). The germline V and J ends were trimmed by 2 bases and 7 bases, with 12 bases remaining between them. The CDR3 sequence is CASSLIGQPNSPLHF. CDR3 nucleotides: TGTGCCAGCAGTTTAATTGGGCAGCCAAATTCACCCCTCCACTTT.

The chain recombines TRBV29-1 with TRBJ1-1; D unclear. Trimming left V 3 bases short and J 0 bases short, with 17 bases between. The CDR3 extends over 16 amino acids. Germline V gene lookup returns CDR1 SQVTM and CDR2 ANQGSEA. The CDR3 reads CSVEPVFGGMNTEAFF. In DNA, the CDR3 is TGCAGCGTTGAGCCCGTCTTTGGAGGAATGAACACTGAAGCTTTCTTT.

This clone was seen only once. The genes are TRBV4-1 and TRBJ1-1, with a possible D match to TRBD1 (6 bases). CDR1 MGHRA and CDR2 YSYEKL come from the germline V gene. The V and J ends lost 4 bases and 3 bases respectively, with 12 bases between them. CDR3 length equals 14 residues. The CDR3 DNA reads TGCGCCAGCAGCCTCAGGGGAGGGTACACTGAAGCTTTCTTT. Translation gives CASSLRGGYTEAFF.

This chain uses TRBV15 with TRBJ2-2; 7 nucleotides align to TRBD2. V shed 1 base, J shed 7 bases, and the junction held 9 bases outside the gene matches. The CDR3 has 16 residues. Germline V gene sequence: CDR1 LNHNV, CDR2 YYDKDF (reference sequence). CDR3 region: CATSRGGRGAGGELFF. The DNA for the CDR3 is TGTGCCACCAGCAGAGGGGGGAGGGGAGCGGGCGGGGAGCTGTTTTTT.